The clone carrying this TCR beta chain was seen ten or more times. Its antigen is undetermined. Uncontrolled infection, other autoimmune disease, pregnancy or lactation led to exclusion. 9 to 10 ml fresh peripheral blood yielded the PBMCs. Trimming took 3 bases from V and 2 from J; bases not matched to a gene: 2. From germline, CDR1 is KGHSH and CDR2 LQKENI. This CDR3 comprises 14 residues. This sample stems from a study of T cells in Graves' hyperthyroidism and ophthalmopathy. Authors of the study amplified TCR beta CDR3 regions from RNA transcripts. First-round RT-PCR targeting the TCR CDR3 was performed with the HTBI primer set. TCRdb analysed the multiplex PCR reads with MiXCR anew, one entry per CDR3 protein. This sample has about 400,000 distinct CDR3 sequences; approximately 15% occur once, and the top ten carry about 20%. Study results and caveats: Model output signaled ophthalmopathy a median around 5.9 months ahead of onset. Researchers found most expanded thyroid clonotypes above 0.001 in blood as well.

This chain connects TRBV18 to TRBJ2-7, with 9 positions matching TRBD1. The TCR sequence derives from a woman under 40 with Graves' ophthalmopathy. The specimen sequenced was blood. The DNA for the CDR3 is TGTGCCAGCTCACCGGGACAGGGTACCTACGAGCAGTACTTC. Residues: CASSPGQGTYEQYF.